These T cell receptor beta chains were read from a single sample in a study of identical twins. TCRdb passed the 5' RACE reads through MiXCR, listing each CDR3 protein once. This sample has about 490,000 distinct CDR3 sequences, with 15% found just once. These records were also assigned to another study, of yellow fever vaccine responses in identical twins.

Specimen: CD4+ T cells sorted from blood. The receptors were sampled from a woman aged 18 to 35 in good health. Both conserved end residues are part of each CDR3. Each record gives: CDR3 protein, J gene, V gene.

CDR3 protein: CASMGLGVQETQYF
J gene: TRBJ2-5
V gene: TRBV3-1

CDR3 protein: CASSSSRLPTDTQYF
J gene: TRBJ2-3
V gene: TRBV28

CDR3 protein: CASSLKDPGASGSPLHF
J gene: TRBJ1-6
V gene: TRBV7-6

CDR3 protein: CASSLSGRFYEQYF
J gene: TRBJ2-7
V gene: TRBV28

CDR3 protein: CSASLAMTDTQYF
J gene: TRBJ2-3
V gene: TRBV20-1

CDR3 protein: CASSPPTGVGHQPQHF
J gene: TRBJ1-5
V gene: TRBV18

CDR3 protein: CASSLAVASGAGNEQFF
J gene: TRBJ2-1
V gene: TRBV12-3/TRBV12-4

CDR3 protein: CASSHNGGGNEQFF
J gene: TRBJ2-1
V gene: TRBV3-1

CDR3 protein: CASSLGQVVLFF
J gene: TRBJ2-1
V gene: TRBV12-3/TRBV12-4

CDR3 protein: CASSVTHGGGNTGELFF
J gene: TRBJ2-2
V gene: TRBV9

CDR3 protein: CASMTSVGEQFF
J gene: TRBJ2-1
V gene: TRBV10-3

CDR3 protein: CASSLNGGASPLHF
J gene: TRBJ1-6
V gene: TRBV28

CDR3 protein: CSASESGSGANVLTF
J gene: TRBJ2-6
V gene: TRBV20-1

CDR3 protein: CASRKTGASQETQYF
J gene: TRBJ2-5
V gene: TRBV4-1

CDR3 protein: CASSFAEVGELFF
J gene: TRBJ2-2
V gene: TRBV7-3

CDR3 protein: CASSALVGELFF
J gene: TRBJ2-2
V gene: TRBV2

CDR3 protein: CASSYSGPYGYTF
J gene: TRBJ1-2
V gene: TRBV6-5

CDR3 protein: CASGSQGTSGRGTYEQYF
J gene: TRBJ2-7
V gene: TRBV5-1

CDR3 protein: CASSQDRRGRLDGYTF
J gene: TRBJ1-2
V gene: TRBV3-1

CDR3 protein: CSVLQGVYNEQFF
J gene: TRBJ2-1
V gene: TRBV29-1

CDR3 protein: CASRTGGTNTGELFF
J gene: TRBJ2-2
V gene: TRBV12-3/TRBV12-4

CDR3 protein: CASSQELAKNIQYF
J gene: TRBJ2-4
V gene: TRBV7-2

CDR3 protein: CASSEGSRQYF
J gene: TRBJ2-3
V gene: TRBV6-1

CDR3 protein: CATSDTFPGTGGTLETQYF
J gene: TRBJ2-5
V gene: TRBV24-1

CDR3 protein: CASIGAGFNEQFF
J gene: TRBJ2-1
V gene: TRBV5-1

CDR3 protein: CASSQGWDGYTF
J gene: TRBJ1-2
V gene: TRBV6-5

CDR3 protein: CSASELAGWGEQFF
J gene: TRBJ2-1
V gene: TRBV20-1

CDR3 protein: CASGTGGPNEKLFF
J gene: TRBJ1-4
V gene: TRBV12-3/TRBV12-4

CDR3 protein: CASKDTLLAKNIQYF
J gene: TRBJ2-4
V gene: TRBV6-1

CDR3 protein: CASSLAEITYEQYF
J gene: TRBJ2-7
V gene: TRBV7-9